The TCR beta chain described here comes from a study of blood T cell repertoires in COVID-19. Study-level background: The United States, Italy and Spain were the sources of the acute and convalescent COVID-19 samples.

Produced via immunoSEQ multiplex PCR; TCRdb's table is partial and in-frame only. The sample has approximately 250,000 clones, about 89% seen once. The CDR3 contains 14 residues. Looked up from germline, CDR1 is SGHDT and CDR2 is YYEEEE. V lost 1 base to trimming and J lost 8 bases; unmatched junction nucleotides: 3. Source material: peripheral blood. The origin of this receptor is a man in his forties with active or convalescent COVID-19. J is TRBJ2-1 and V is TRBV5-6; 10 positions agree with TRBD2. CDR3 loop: CASSLSGRGDEQFF. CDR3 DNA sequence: TGTGCCAGCAGCTTGAGCGGGAGGGGGGATGAGCAGTTCTTC.